This T cell receptor (beta chain) was documented in a study of patients and donors after allogeneic stem cell transplantation. TCRdb redid the calling of the RT-PCR reads with MiXCR, one entry per CDR3 protein. The sample has approximately 160,000 distinct CDR3 sequences, 30% seen once; the top ten hold less than 3.5%. The V gene's germline CDR1 is SGHDN and CDR2 FVKESK. The V end was cut by 1 base, the J end by 5 bases, with 8 bases between. The CDR3 loop spans 13 amino acids. The source of this sequence is a human donor who was either an allogeneic HSCT recipient or a stem cell or donor lymphocyte infusion donor (not recorded which). It is not recorded whose cells these are; they may come from a transplant donor. V gene TRBV14 combines with J gene TRBJ1-1, with a tentative D call TRBD1 (5 bases). The material sequenced was blood, either unsorted or a sorted T cell fraction (not recorded which). This CDR3 reads CASSQGGETEAFF. The CDR3 coding sequence is TGTGCCAGCAGCCAAGGGGGGGAAACTGAAGCTTTCTTT.